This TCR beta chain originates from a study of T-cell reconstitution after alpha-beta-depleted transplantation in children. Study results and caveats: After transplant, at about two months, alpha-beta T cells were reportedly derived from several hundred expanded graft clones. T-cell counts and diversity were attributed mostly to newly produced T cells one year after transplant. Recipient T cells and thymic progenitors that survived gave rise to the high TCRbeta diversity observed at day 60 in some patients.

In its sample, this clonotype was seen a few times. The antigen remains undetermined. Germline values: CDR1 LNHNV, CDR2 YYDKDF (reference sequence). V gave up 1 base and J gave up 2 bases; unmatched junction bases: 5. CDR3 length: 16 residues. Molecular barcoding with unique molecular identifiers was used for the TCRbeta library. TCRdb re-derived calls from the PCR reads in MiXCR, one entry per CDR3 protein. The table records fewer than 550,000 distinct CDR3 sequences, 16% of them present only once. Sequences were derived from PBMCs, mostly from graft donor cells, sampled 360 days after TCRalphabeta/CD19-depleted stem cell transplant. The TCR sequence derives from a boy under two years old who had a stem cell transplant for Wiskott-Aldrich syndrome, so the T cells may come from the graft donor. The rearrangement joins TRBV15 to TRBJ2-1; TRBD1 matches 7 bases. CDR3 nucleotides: TGTGCCACCAGCAGAGTCAGGGGGATCCCCTACAATGAGCAGTTCTTC. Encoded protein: CATSRVRGIPYNEQFF.